The 31 T cell receptor beta chains reported below all come from one sample, sequenced in a study of T cells after yellow fever vaccination. TCRdb re-derived calls from the 5' RACE reads in MiXCR, one entry per CDR3 protein. Of more than 120,000 distinct CDR3 sequences detected, over 7% appear once; the ten largest clones hold under 0.85%. Sequencing used CD4+ T cells sorted from PBMCs, obtained 5 days after the yellow fever booster vaccination. The receptor source for this set is a man between 25 and 39 years old who received the YFV17D yellow fever vaccine.

This clonotype has ten or more counts. This chain links TRBV20-1 with TRBJ1-4; no reliable D call. This CDR3 region has 13 residues. Germline V gene data show CDR1 as DFQATT and CDR2 as SNEGSKA (reference sequence). Between the trimmed V and J ends, which lost 5 bases and 7 bases, there was a span of 14 bases. The CDR3 spells CSARIPRGEKLFF. CDR3 nucleotides: TGCAGTGCTCGAATCCCTAGAGGTGAAAAACTGTTTTTT.

This clonotype was counted many times. The J gene is TRBJ2-1, the V gene TRBV29-1; possibly TRBD2 for D (5 bases). In germline, CDR1 is SQVTM, CDR2 ANQGSEA. Deletions cut 2 bases from V and 10 bases from J, with 18 bases between. This CDR3 is built from 14 residues. The DNA for the CDR3 is TGCAGCGTTGAACTCTTAGCGCCAAAGGGCGAGCAGTTCTTC. Its protein product is CSVELLAPKGEQFF.

This clonotype has ten or more counts. The chain has TRBV12-3 or TRBV12-4 and TRBJ2-7; D call uncertain. V lost 6 bases and J 7 bases, leaving 13 bases between the germline ends. This CDR3 comprises 12 residues. DNA of the CDR3: TGTGCCAGCAGCAACCGAATTGGTGAGCAGTACTTC. Translating gives CASSNRIGEQYF.

The table lists this clonotype with many counts. The chain joins TRBV5-1 to TRBJ2-2; 9 nucleotides agree with TRBD1. The CDR3 loop spans 15 amino acids. With 4 bases clipped from V and 4 bases from J, the junction kept 5 bases outside the gene matches. CDR1 is SGHRS, CDR2 YFSETQ, per germline. The CDR3: CASSPGQGFTGELFF. DNA of the CDR3: TGCGCCAGCAGCCCCGGACAGGGGTTCACCGGGGAGCTGTTTTTT.

This clonotype was recorded a few times. The J gene is TRBJ1-6, the V gene TRBV11-3; maybe TRBD1 (5 bases). CDR1 and CDR2 from the germline V gene are SGHNT and YENEEA. V shed 3 bases and J shed 5 bases, with 11 bases lying between them. CDR3 length: 15 amino acids. This CDR3 is CASSFVRAHNSPLHF. CDR3 nucleotides: TGTGCCAGCAGCTTTGTCAGGGCTCATAATTCACCCCTCCACTTT.

The chain uses TRBV19 and TRBJ2-4; TRBD2 aligns across 8 bases. V trimming: 3 bases; J trimming: 3 bases; junction bases outside the gene matches: 7. The germline V gene has CDR1 LNHDA and CDR2 SQIVND (reference sequence). The CDR3 totals 16 residues. The CDR3 here is CASSMGPAGVKNIQYF. CDR3 in DNA: TGTGCCAGTAGTATGGGGCCAGCGGGAGTCAAAAACATTCAGTACTTC.

This clonotype was observed at least ten times. V usage is TRBV29-1 and J usage is TRBJ2-1, with D possibly matching TRBD1 (6 bases). Germline loops: CDR1 SQVTM, CDR2 ANQGSEA. CDR3 length equals 14 residues. The V end lost 2 bases, the J end lost 4 bases, and 12 bases lay between the germline ends. CDR3 nucleotides: TGCAGCGTTGAATATGGGGGCGGTTACAATGAGCAGTTCTTC. Translating gives CSVEYGGGYNEQFF.

This sequence joins TRBV5-1 and TRBJ2-3; 8 bases are shared with TRBD2. J gave up 0 bases and V 0 bases, and 3 bases lay outside the gene matches. Germline loops: CDR1 SGHRS, CDR2 YFSETQ. CDR3 size: 16 residues. The CDR3 DNA sequence: TGCGCCAGCAGCTTGGTCGGGGGGGAGAGCACAGATACGCAGTATTTT. It specifies CASSLVGGESTDTQYF.

Turning to this clonotype: This may come from a read error, since a much larger clone is one base off. V gene TRBV18 combines with J gene TRBJ1-6, with a possible D match to TRBD1 (6 bases). Per germline, CDR1 KGHSH and CDR2 LQKENI. CDR3 length: 16 amino acids. CDR3 amino acids: CVSSPKQGSSTSPLHF. Written as DNA, the CDR3 is TGTGTCAGCTCACCGAAACAGGGCTCGTCAACTTCACCCCTCCACTTT.

This clonotype was picked up many times. The chain joins TRBV9 to TRBJ2-5; 7 nucleotides align to TRBD2. Unmatched junction bases numbered 4, after V lost 0 bases and J lost 2 bases. Per the germline V gene, CDR1 is SGDLS and CDR2 is YYNGEE. The CDR3 length is 15 residues. The CDR3 here is CASSVGWGGQETQYF. The CDR3 DNA sequence: TGTGCCAGCAGCGTAGGTTGGGGGGGTCAAGAGACCCAGTACTTC.

This clonotype was found many times. The J gene is TRBJ2-3, the V gene TRBV7-2; D perhaps matches TRBD2 (6 bases). This CDR3 is built from 13 residues. V gave up 4 bases and J gave up 5 bases, with 10 bases separating them. CDR1 and CDR2 from the germline V gene are SGHTA and FQGNSA. The chain's CDR3 is CASSSRRGDTQYF. The CDR3 coding sequence is TGTGCCAGCAGCTCGAGGCGGGGAGATACGCAGTATTTT.

This clonotype was detected many times. The chain combines TRBV7-2 with TRBJ2-1, with TRBD2 matching over 10 bases. The CDR3 sequence is 15 residues long. From germline, CDR1 is SGHTA and CDR2 FQGNSA. Trimming took 4 bases from V and 3 from J; bases not matched to a gene: 3. As DNA, the CDR3 is TGTGCCAGCAGCTCCGCTAGCGGGAGCTACAATGAGCAGTTCTTC. Translated, it gives CASSSASGSYNEQFF.

This clonotype has only a few counts. The V gene is TRBV27, the J gene TRBJ2-3; 8 nucleotides match TRBD2. The V and J ends lost 8 bases and 2 bases, in that order; junction bases with no gene match: 9. The CDR3 has 15 amino acids. Germline-derived CDR1 and CDR2 are MNHEY and SMNVEV (reference sequence). The DNA of the CDR3 is TGTGCCAGCGGGAACGGGAGGGGGGACACAGATACGCAGTATTTT. Translated: CASGNGRGDTDTQYF.

The CDR3 spells CSVDLDRVYNEQFF. CDR3 nucleotide sequence: TGCAGCGTTGATTTGGACAGGGTCTACAATGAGCAGTTCTTC. The chain combines TRBV29-1 with TRBJ2-1; TRBD1 matches 8 bases. The J segment lost 3 bases and the V segment lost 3 bases, leaving 4 bases of the junction unmatched. This CDR3 region has 14 residues. The V gene's germline CDR1 is SQVTM and CDR2 ANQGSEA.

This clonotype was seen ten or more times. This chain links TRBV7-3 with TRBJ2-3; TRBD2 agrees at 12 bases. Germline V gene sequence: CDR1 SGHTA, CDR2 FQGTGA. V was pared by 2 bases and J by 5 bases, with 8 bases of the junction left unmatched. The CDR3 covers 17 residues. The CDR3 here is CASSLDRLAGVGDTQYF. Here the CDR3 DNA reads TGTGCCAGCAGCTTAGACCGACTAGCGGGAGTAGGAGATACGCAGTATTTT.

This clonotype was counted many times. The rearrangement uses TRBV12-3 or TRBV12-4 and TRBJ2-2; 8 positions match TRBD1. The trim removed 5 bases at V and 6 bases at J, leaving 5 bases unmatched. The CDR3 runs 14 residues. This CDR3 is CASSIRGRAGELFF. In nucleotides, the CDR3 is TGTGCCAGCAGTATCAGGGGGCGAGCCGGGGAGCTGTTTTTT.

This clonotype has at least ten counts. The rearrangement joins TRBV7-8 to TRBJ2-5; D gene ambiguous. In germline, CDR1 is SGHVS, CDR2 FQNEAQ. This CDR3 has 13 amino acids. Trimming shortened V by 2 bases and J by 7 bases, and 11 bases separated the two germline ends. CDR3: CASSLLDDGTQYF. The CDR3 bases are TGTGCCAGCAGCTTATTAGACGACGGGACCCAGTACTTC.

This clonotype was picked up many times. The chain uses TRBV12-3 or TRBV12-4 and TRBJ2-2, with a tentative D call TRBD1 (5 bases). Trimming removed 5 bases from V and 4 bases from J, with 11 bases in between. The CDR3 has 14 residues. CDR3 region: CASSRQSGTGELFF. The DNA for the CDR3 is TGTGCCAGCAGTCGACAGTCGGGCACCGGGGAGCTGTTTTTT.

Ten or more counts support this clonotype. The CDR3, as DNA: TGTGCCAGCAGCCGCGGGAGGCAAGAGACCCAGTACTTC. It is translated as CASSRGRQETQYF. The chain carries TRBV7-2 and TRBJ2-5; 8 bases map to TRBD2. The CDR3 is made up of 13 amino acids. Germline CDR1 reads SGHTA; CDR2 reads FQGNSA. V shed 5 bases, J shed 2 bases, and the junction held 1 base outside the gene matches.

Many counts were recorded for this clonotype. The chain carries TRBV7-2 and TRBJ1-2; D is unclear. The CDR3 spans 13 residues. V lost 5 bases and J lost 8, with 15 bases in between. Per the germline V gene, CDR1 is SGHTA and CDR2 is FQGNSA. The chain's CDR3 is CASSPTGDGGYTF. The CDR3 nucleotides read TGTGCCAGCAGCCCCACGGGCGATGGGGGCTACACCTTC.

V gene TRBV7-2 combines with J gene TRBJ1-2; D gene uncertain. CDR1 SGHTA and CDR2 FQGNSA come from the germline V gene. Trimming left V 5 bases short and J 5 bases short, with 12 bases between. The CDR3 spans 13 residues. The CDR3 DNA reads as TGTGCCAGCAGCCTCAATACACGTTATGGCTACACCTTC. This encodes CASSLNTRYGYTF.

This clonotype came up many times. The CDR3 reads CASSRGKGNTEAFF. In DNA, the CDR3 is TGTGCCAGCTCAAGGGGGAAAGGGAACACTGAAGCTTTCTTT. The V call is TRBV18, the J call TRBJ1-1; weak D call: TRBD1 (6 bases). The CDR3 loop spans 14 amino acids. Germline CDR1 reads KGHSH; CDR2 reads LQKENI. V was trimmed by 5 bases and J by 1 base, leaving 11 bases between them.

This clonotype was recorded many times. The rearrangement joins TRBV20-1 to TRBJ1-2, with unresolved D. Per germline, CDR1 DFQATT and CDR2 SNEGSKA (reference sequence). CDR3 length: 13 amino acids. Trimming left V 3 bases short and J 5 bases short, with 13 bases between. The CDR3 is CSASGNSGYGYTF. The CDR3 nucleotides read TGCAGTGCTAGTGGCAATTCGGGGTATGGCTACACCTTC.

This clonotype was counted ten times or more. The gene calls are TRBV20-1 and TRBJ2-2; no definite D call. Trimming stripped 2 bases from V and 2 bases from J, with 6 bases between. The CDR3 runs to 13 residues. Germline V gene sequence: CDR1 DFQATT, CDR2 SNEGSKA (reference sequence). CDR3 bases: TGCAGTGCTAGATCTCCTAACACCGGGGAGCTGTTTTTT. It yields the protein CSARSPNTGELFF.

In this sample, this clonotype turned up many times. V is TRBV7-9 and J is TRBJ2-4; TRBD1 or TRBD2 may be the D gene (5 bases each). The CDR3 runs to 14 residues. Germline V lookup: CDR1 SEHNR, CDR2 FQNEAQ (reference sequence). Trimming removed 4 bases at V and 6 bases at J, with 13 bases between. The CDR3 DNA reads as TGTGCCAGCAGCTCATGGGGGTCCGGAAACATTCAGTACTTC. It translates to CASSSWGSGNIQYF.

Ten or more counts support this clonotype. The V and J genes are TRBV18 and TRBJ2-5; D gene unclear. Germline lookup yields CDR1 KGHSH and CDR2 LQKENI. Trimming stripped 2 bases from V and 0 bases from J, with 7 bases between. The CDR3 is made up of 14 amino acids. The CDR3, as DNA: TGTGCCAGCTCACCAATCCTTCACCAAGAGACCCAGTACTTC. As protein: CASSPILHQETQYF.

In its sample, this clonotype was seen many times. The chain combines TRBV7-3 with TRBJ2-3; 7 bases align to TRBD2. J was trimmed by 6 bases and V by 5 bases; bases with no gene match: 11. The CDR3 is 15 amino acids. CDR1 and CDR2 from the germline V gene are SGHTA and FQGTGA. DNA for the CDR3: TGTGCCAGCAGCCCTACGGGGACTATGGCGGATACGCAGTATTTT. Its protein product is CASSPTGTMADTQYF.

This clonotype was observed many times. The chain is built from TRBV12-3 or TRBV12-4 and TRBJ1-1; D is possibly TRBD1 (5 bases). With 1 base removed from V and 0 bases from J, the gap between germline ends came to 9 bases. This CDR3 spans 15 amino acids. CDR3 amino acids: CASSLVPGLNTEAFF. For the CDR3, the DNA is TGTGCCAGCAGTTTAGTTCCAGGGCTGAACACTGAAGCTTTCTTT.

This clonotype has at least ten counts. This CDR3 is CSGASGRAVHEQFF. The CDR3 DNA sequence: TGCAGTGGGGCGAGCGGGAGGGCCGTGCATGAGCAGTTCTTC. V gene TRBV20-1 combines with J gene TRBJ2-1, with 10 positions matching TRBD2. Germline CDR1 reads DFQATT; CDR2 reads SNEGSKA (reference sequence). J was trimmed by 8 bases and V by 7 bases; bases with no gene match: 11. There are 14 residues in the CDR3.

This clonotype was observed at least ten times. This rearrangement joins TRBV29-1 to TRBJ2-1; no clear D gene. The CDR3 length is 13 residues. Trimming took off 6 bases at V and 9 bases at J, with 18 bases between the two ends. In germline, CDR1 is SQVTM, CDR2 ANQGSEA. Here the CDR3 reads CSVRRSANSEQFF. The CDR3 DNA reads as TGCAGCGTCCGAAGGTCAGCAAACAGTGAGCAGTTCTTC.

This clonotype was counted many times. V usage is TRBV14 and J usage is TRBJ2-7; the D gene is possibly TRBD1 (6 bases). Germline CDR1 is SGHDN and CDR2 is FVKESK. The CDR3 runs 14 residues. Trimming cost V 4 bases and J 3 bases, with 13 bases left between them. The CDR3, as DNA: TGTGCCAGCAGCCGGGACACCTTATACTACGAGCAGTACTTC. Protein: CASSRDTLYYEQYF.